A single sample is the source of the 22 T cell receptor beta chains below, sequenced in a study of blood T cell repertoires in COVID-19. Sequenced by immunoSEQ multiplex PCR; TCRdb stores in-frame clones only, minus some. The sample records about 240,000 clones, roughly four fifths being singletons. Source material: peripheral blood. All receptors derive from a woman between 18 and 29 years old with acute or convalescent COVID-19.

This clone was picked up a small number of times. This rearrangement joins TRBV21-1 to TRBJ1-1. TRBV21-1 is marked as a pseudogene. CDR3 length: 14 residues. The CDR3 nucleotides are TGTGCCAGCAGCAAAGCAGGTGGCGGCACTGAAGCTTTCTTT. This translates into CASSKAGGGTEAFF.

The J gene is TRBJ2-5, the V gene TRBV10-1; no firm D call. The V and J ends lost 5 bases and 2 bases respectively, with 9 bases between them. Germline-derived CDR1 and CDR2 are WNHNN and SYGVQD (reference sequence). This CDR3 region has 13 residues. DNA for the CDR3: TGCGCCAGCAGTCCCGGGTTACAAGAGACCCAGTACTTC. Its protein is CASSPGLQETQYF.

This clone was observed once. The chain carries TRBV11-2 and TRBJ2-1, with D maybe TRBD1 (7 bases). Germline CDR1 SGHAT, CDR2 FQNNGV. V gave up 1 base and J gave up 9 bases, with 22 bases separating them. The CDR3 sequence is 17 residues long. For the CDR3, the DNA is TGTGCCAGCAGCTTAGCTGCCAGGGGGGTCCCTCGCGGTGAGCAGTTCTTC. It yields the protein CASSLAARGVPRGEQFF.

J is TRBJ1-6 and V is TRBV29-1; the D is unclear. In germline, CDR1 is SQVTM, CDR2 ANQGSEA. V was trimmed by 0 bases and J by 8 bases, leaving 17 bases between them. This CDR3 contains 16 residues. CDR3 bases: TGCAGCGTTGAAGATTCAGGCAGTTTAGTGGATTCACCCCTCCACTTT. Its protein product is CSVEDSGSLVDSPLHF. The whole variable domain, filled in from reference TRBV29-1 and TRBJ1-6, reads SAVISQKPSRDICQRGTSLTIQCQVDSQVTMMFWYRQQPGQSLTLIATANQGSEATYESGFVIDKFPISRPNLTFSTLTVSNMSPEDSSIYLCSVEDSGSLVDSPLHFGNGTRLTVT.

The rearrangement joins TRBV6-4 to TRBJ2-1, with D possibly TRBD2 on 6 matching bases. Trimming stripped 4 bases from V and 0 bases from J, with 10 bases between. Per germline, CDR1 MRHNA and CDR2 SNTAGT. The CDR3 sequence is 15 residues long. Here the CDR3 DNA reads TGTGCCAGCAGTGCCGTAGCGGACTCCTACAATGAGCAGTTCTTC. Encoded protein: CASSAVADSYNEQFF.

This clone was recorded once. V and J are TRBV29-1 and TRBJ2-1; 9 bases are shared with TRBD2. The CDR3 has 14 residues. The V and J ends lost 6 bases and 8 bases, in that order; junction bases with no gene match: 11. Germline V gene sequence: CDR1 SQVTM, CDR2 ANQGSEA. The CDR3 nucleotides are TGCAGCGTCCAGGGGGTAGCGGGAGCGGATGAGCAGTTCTTC. Amino acid sequence: CSVQGVAGADEQFF.

The chain is built from TRBV12-5 and TRBJ1-3; no reliable D call. The CDR3 totals 13 residues. V was clipped by 3 bases and J by 3 bases, with 6 bases between them. Germline CDR1 reads LGHNT; CDR2 reads FRNRAP. CDR3 region: CASGFTSGNTIYF. The CDR3 nucleotides read TGTGCTAGTGGTTTTACCAGTGGAAACACCATATATTTT.

The chain joins TRBV9 to TRBJ2-7; 7 bases align to TRBD1. This CDR3 region has 14 residues. Germline assignment: CDR1 SGDLS and CDR2 YYNGEE. V was pared by 0 bases and J by 6 bases, with 6 bases of the junction left unmatched. This CDR3 reads CASSVEGAWGEQYF. CDR3 bases: TGTGCCAGCAGCGTAGAGGGGGCCTGGGGCGAGCAGTACTTC.

Here the CDR3 reads CASSLGPSGPSYEQYF. CDR3 nucleotide sequence: TGTGCCAGCAGCTTAGGCCCTAGCGGGCCCTCCTACGAGCAGTACTTC. V gene TRBV7-9 combines with J gene TRBJ2-7, with 8 bases matching TRBD2. The CDR3 is 16 amino acids. Germline V gives CDR1 SEHNR, CDR2 FQNEAQ (reference sequence). Trimming took 1 base from V and 0 from J; bases not matched to a gene: 5.

This sequence joins TRBV4-3 and TRBJ1-1, with D uncertain. Germline V gene lookup returns CDR1 LGHNA and CDR2 YSLEER. The V end was cut by 0 bases, the J end by 4 bases, with 12 bases between. There are 15 residues in the CDR3. The CDR3 nucleotides are TGCGCCAGCAGCCAAGACGGGGTTCGCGGCACTGAAGCTTTCTTT. It yields the protein CASSQDGVRGTEAFF.

This chain uses TRBV6-5 with TRBJ2-1; D gene ambiguous. Per germline, CDR1 MNHEY and CDR2 SVGAGI. Trimming left V 2 bases short and J 8 bases short, with 4 bases between. The CDR3 contains 11 residues. CDR3 DNA sequence: TGTGCCAGCAGTTACAGAGATGAGCAGTTCTTC. This translates into CASSYRDEQFF.

The chain couples TRBV7-9 to TRBJ1-4; the match to TRBD1 covers 7 bases. The V gene end was trimmed by 2 bases and the J gene end by 13 bases; junction bases not matched to a gene: 13. The length of the CDR3 is 15 residues. CDR1 and CDR2 from the germline V gene are SEHNR and FQNEAQ (reference sequence). CDR3 in DNA: TGTGCCAGCAGCTTACATAGACAGGGCCCTTCGGGACTGTTTTTT. Protein sequence: CASSLHRQGPSGLFF.

The rearrangement joins TRBV3-1 (or the pseudogene TRBV3-2) to TRBJ2-7, with 7 bases aligning to TRBD1. Germline-derived CDR1 and CDR2 are LGHDT and YNNKEL (reference sequence). This CDR3 has 17 residues. V shed 3 bases, J shed 3 bases, and the junction held 14 bases outside the gene matches. The CDR3 nucleotides read TGTGCCAGCAGCCACCACATCACCGGGACAGCGAGCTACGAGCAGTACTTC. Translated: CASSHHITGTASYEQYF.

The chain couples TRBV6-2 or TRBV6-3 to TRBJ1-4; TRBD1 might be the D (6 bases). Germline V gene sequence: CDR1 MNHEY, CDR2 SVGEGT. With 5 bases removed from V and 8 bases from J, the gap between germline ends came to 12 bases. CDR3 length equals 13 residues. CDR3 in DNA: TGTGCCAGCAGTACCGGGACACGAGAAAAACTGTTTTTT. Its protein is CASSTGTREKLFF.

This sequence joins TRBV7-9 and TRBJ2-7; a possible D gene is TRBD2 (5 bases). The V end was cut by 5 bases, the J end by 4 bases, with 15 bases between. This CDR3 region has 14 residues. CDR1 and CDR2 (germline): SEHNR, FQNEAQ (reference sequence). CDR3 protein: CASSPEEARYEQYF. Here the CDR3 DNA reads TGTGCCAGCAGCCCAGAGGAGGCCAGGTACGAGCAGTACTTC.

This clone was seen more than once but under ten times. The rearrangement links TRBV7-8 to TRBJ1-6, with D unclear. Trimming stripped 5 bases from V and 7 bases from J, with 3 bases between. CDR3 size: 11 residues. Germline V CDR1 and CDR2: SGHVS, FQNEAQ. The CDR3 DNA reads as TGTGCCAGCAGCATAAATTCACCCCTCCACTTT. It is translated as CASSINSPLHF.

CDR3 bases: TGTGCCAGCAGGGGGACAGGGTTCTATGGCTACACCTTC. Translation: CASRGTGFYGYTF. The chain joins TRBV12-3 or TRBV12-4 to TRBJ1-2, with TRBD1 matching 9 bases. After removal of 6 bases from V and 4 bases from J, the junction contained 3 bases not matched to a gene. The CDR3 runs 13 residues.

The rearrangement joins TRBV15 to TRBJ2-1; 9 nucleotides match TRBD2. The CDR3 is made up of 17 amino acids. V gave up 0 bases and J gave up 2 bases; unmatched junction bases: 5. Germline CDR1 is LNHNV and CDR2 is YYDKDF (reference sequence). The CDR3 nucleotides are TGTGCCACCAGCAGAGAGCGGCTAGCGGGACCCTACAATGAGCAGTTCTTC. This sequence encodes CATSRERLAGPYNEQFF.

V usage is TRBV29-1 and J usage is TRBJ1-3; 10 nucleotides match TRBD1. The CDR3 totals 13 residues. Germline V gene lookup returns CDR1 SQVTM and CDR2 ANQGSEA. Trimming removed 6 bases from V and 3 bases from J; junction bases left unmatched: 2. DNA of the CDR3: TGCAGCGTCGGACAGGGGGTTGGAAACACCATATATTTT. Amino acid sequence: CSVGQGVGNTIYF.

V usage is TRBV20-1 and J usage is TRBJ2-1; no firm D call. The V gene lost 4 bases and the J gene lost 6 bases, with 7 bases spanning the gap. CDR1 and CDR2 from the germline V gene are DFQATT and SNEGSKA (reference sequence). The CDR3 runs to 11 residues. CDR3 loop: CSATPGNEQFF. The CDR3 region has the DNA TGCAGTGCTACCCCGGGCAATGAGCAGTTCTTC.

The genes are TRBV5-1 and TRBJ2-7; possible D gene TRBD2, 6 bases. The CDR3 runs to 15 residues. Trimming took off 2 bases at V and 7 bases at J, with 19 bases between the two ends. From germline, CDR1 is SGHRS and CDR2 YFSETQ. The CDR3 region has the DNA TGCGCCAGCAGCTTCCGGGGAGGCGGTTCGGATGAGCAGTACTTC. This translates into CASSFRGGGSDEQYF.

The chain couples TRBV5-4 to TRBJ2-7; TRBD2 agrees at 7 bases. The germline CDR1 and CDR2 sequences are SGHNT and YYREEE (reference sequence). V lost 0 bases, J lost 4 bases, and 7 bases stayed unmatched. The CDR3 contains 15 residues. The CDR3 nucleotides are TGTGCCAGCAGCTTGGCTTTTGGCGGGAGTTACGAGCAGTACTTC. Translated, it gives CASSLAFGGSYEQYF.